This TCR beta chain emerged from a study of blood T cell repertoires in COVID-19 (dated by TCRdb to the early 2020s). Background for the entire study: The collaborator samples originated in the United States, Italy and Spain and spanned the acute and convalescent phases of COVID-19. The prospective study material was composed of cDNA or gDNA derived from T cells, B-cell-depleted T cells, or PBMCs. HLA class I and class II types, where available, came from metadata supplied by the sample provider rather than from assay-based typing. The samples were drawn from the first 160 participants of the ongoing ImmuneRACE study and from 1,254 subjects provided by 6 global collaborators. The repertoires were released in a freely available public database intended as a resource for research on the immune response to SARS-CoV-2. The sample metadata nearly always contained a de-identified subject ID, COVID-19 status, age in years and sex. Subjects who had been exposed to COVID-19, were actively infected with it, or had recovered from it provided the deeply sampled blood TCRbeta repertoires that made up the dataset. The full study reports these points: The quantity of clinical and demographic metadata differed by source and by participant and was supplied without curation.

With regard to this clone: Its target antigen remains unknown. No much larger clonotype is one base removed from it; base qualities were not supplied.

TCRbeta CDR3 regions were amplified from genomic DNA by means of the immunoSEQ Assay, a bias-controlled multiplex PCR. The authors processed their data as follows. The number of nucleated cells in each sample was estimated from the amplification of reference gene primers within the assay. To quantify the absolute abundance of each unique TCRbeta CDR3 rearrangement, sequence reads were collapsed and filtered. For each sample, productive Simpson clonality was calculated as the square root of Simpson's diversity index across productive rearrangements. What TCRdb holds here is the immuneACCESS table cut down to in-frame rearrangements. Part of the clones is not present; checked against another copy, under half of the missing clones reflect an unresolved V gene, and the others are unexplained. V, J and clone size were drawn from that table, and D and trimming were deduced from the DNA. For this sample there are about 76,000 clones; more than 75% appear just once. 25% to 35% of the sample lies in the top ten.

Collaborating institutions collected whole blood in K2EDTA tubes following their own protocols. For TCRbeta analysis, collaborators shipped samples in one of three forms: frozen whole blood, isolated PBMCs, or DNA extracted from either of those sample types. From V the trimming removes 4 bases and from J it removes 2 bases, while the gene matches leave 4 bases of the junction unaccounted for. The CDR3 numbers 15 residues from cysteine through phenylalanine. Left in the record is the CDR3 DNA by itself, 45 bases read in frame from the first base. CDR1 and CDR2 (SGHAT, FQDESV) derive from the germline V gene (reference sequence).

The specimen was peripheral blood. The chain is assembled from TRBV11-1 and TRBJ2-1, and 8 junction bases match TRBD2. The TCR was taken from a woman of 80 years or more with active or convalescent COVID-19. DNA sequence: TGTGCCAGCAGCTCCAGCGGGGGAACCTACAATGAGCAGTTCTTC. This codes for CASSSSGGTYNEQFF.